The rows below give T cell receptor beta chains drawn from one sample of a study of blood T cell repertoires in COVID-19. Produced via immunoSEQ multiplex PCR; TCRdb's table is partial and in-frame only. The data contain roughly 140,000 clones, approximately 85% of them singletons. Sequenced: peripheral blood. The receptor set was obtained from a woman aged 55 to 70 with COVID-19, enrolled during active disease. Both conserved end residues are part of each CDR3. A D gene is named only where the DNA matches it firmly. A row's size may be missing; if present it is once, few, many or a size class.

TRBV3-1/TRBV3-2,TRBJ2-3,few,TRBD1,CASSQDRFGTDTQYF,TGTGCCAGCAGCCAGGACAGGTTTGGCACAGATACGCAGTATTTT
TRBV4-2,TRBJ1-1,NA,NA,CASSQAFGRGGNTEAFF,TGTGCCAGCAGCCAAGCGTTTGGACGGGGGGGGAACACTGAAGCTTTCTTT
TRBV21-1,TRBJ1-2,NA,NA,CASRKPDRPNYGYTF,TGTGCCAGCAGAAAACCCGACAGGCCTAACTATGGCTACACCTTC
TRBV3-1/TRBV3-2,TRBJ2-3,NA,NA,CASSQEASKDTQYF,TGTGCCAGCAGCCAAGAGGCTAGTAAGGATACGCAGTATTTT
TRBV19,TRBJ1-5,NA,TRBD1,CASSIVGTGDQPQHF,TGTGCCAGTAGTATAGTTGGGACAGGGGATCAGCCCCAGCATTTT
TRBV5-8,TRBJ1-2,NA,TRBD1,CASGWPTTGGGYTF,TGTGCCAGCGGATGGCCGACGACAGGGGGTGGCTACACCTTC
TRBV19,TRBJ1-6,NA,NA,CASRDRSSYNSPLHF,TGTGCCAGTAGAGACAGGAGCTCCTATAATTCACCCCTCCACTTT
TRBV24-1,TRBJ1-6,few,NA,CATSDDWGDSSPLHF,TGTGCCACCAGTGACGATTGGGGGGATAGCTCACCCCTCCACTTT
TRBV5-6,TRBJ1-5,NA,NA,CASSDLKRGDRQPQHF,TGTGCCAGCAGCGACCTAAAAAGGGGTGATCGTCAGCCCCAGCATTTT
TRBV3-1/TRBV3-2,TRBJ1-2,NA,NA,CASSTNGGAYGYTF,TGTGCCAGCAGCACTAATGGGGGGGCCTATGGCTACACCTTC
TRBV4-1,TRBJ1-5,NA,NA,CASSQVAGAQQPQHF,TGCGCCAGCAGCCAAGTTGCAGGGGCCCAACAGCCCCAGCATTTT
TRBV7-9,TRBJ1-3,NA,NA,CASSPVGNTIYF,TGTGCCAGCAGTCCTGTGGGAAACACCATATATTTT
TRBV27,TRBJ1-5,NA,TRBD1,CASSLGQGGRNQPQHF,TGTGCCAGCAGTCTGGGACAGGGTGGACGCAATCAGCCCCAGCATTTT
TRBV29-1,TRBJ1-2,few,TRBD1,CSVDGLGTGSHGYTF,TGCAGCGTCGATGGCCTGGGGACAGGGAGTCACGGCTACACCTTC
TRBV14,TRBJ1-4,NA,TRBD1,CASSQRTGTNEKLFF,TGTGCCAGCAGCCAGAGGACAGGGACCAATGAAAAACTGTTTTTT
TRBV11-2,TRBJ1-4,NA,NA,CASSLDLRTPSTNEKLFF,TGTGCCAGCAGCTTAGATCTGAGGACACCCTCAACTAATGAAAAACTGTTTTTT
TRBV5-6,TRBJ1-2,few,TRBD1,CASSLDRGNLYGYTF,TGTGCCAGCAGCTTGGACAGGGGGAACCTCTATGGCTACACCTTC
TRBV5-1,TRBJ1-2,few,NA,CASSLEGVDGYTF,TGCGCCAGCAGCTTGGAAGGGGTGGATGGCTACACCTTC
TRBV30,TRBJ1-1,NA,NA,CAWSVMNSGTFF,TGTGCCTGGAGTGTAATGAACTCAGGAACTTTCTTT
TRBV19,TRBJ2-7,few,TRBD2,CASRVREPPYEQYF,TGTGCCAGTAGGGTGCGGGAGCCCCCGTACGAGCAGTACTTC